Below are 15 T cell receptor beta chains sequenced from a single sample in a study of blood T cell repertoires in COVID-19 (dated by TCRdb to the early 2020s). The method behind the library was the immunoSEQ multiplex PCR assay. The table comes from immuneACCESS by way of TCRdb, which keeps in-frame sequences with V and J called. Part of the clones is missing from these tables; in studies checked, under half for an unresolved V gene and the rest for unknown reasons. Across this sample there are some 180,000 clones, with more than 60% seen only once. The leading ten clones occupy about 13% of the sample. Sequencing was carried out using peripheral blood. Every receptor here comes from a man aged 50-59 years who had recovered from COVID-19.

The chain joins TRBV18 to TRBJ2-5, with 12 positions matching TRBD2. The length of the CDR3 is 16 residues. V lost 3 bases, J lost 1 base, and 3 bases stayed unmatched. The germline V gene has CDR1 KGHSH and CDR2 LQKENI. CDR3 in DNA: TGTGCCAGCTCACCGACTAGCGGGAGAGTCCAAGAGACCCAGTACTTC. It translates to CASSPTSGRVQETQYF. Full variable domain (outside the CDR3, taken from reference TRBV18 and TRBJ2-5): NAGVMQNPRHLVRRRGQEARLRCSPMKGHSHVYWYRQLPEEGLKFMVYLQKENIIDESGMPKERFSAEFPKEGPSILRIQQVVRGDSAAYFCASSPTSGRVQETQYFGPGTRLLVL.

The rearrangement links TRBV20-1 to TRBJ2-1, with TRBD1 matching over 8 bases. V gave up 3 bases and J gave up 3 bases; unmatched junction bases: 7. The CDR3 runs 15 residues. Germline CDR1 and CDR2: DFQATT and SNEGSKA (reference sequence). This CDR3 reads CSASTLGQVYNEQFF. CDR3 sequence (DNA): TGCAGTGCTAGTACTTTGGGACAGGTCTACAATGAGCAGTTCTTC.

The chain recombines TRBV29-1 with TRBJ2-7, with TRBD1 as a possible D gene (6 bases). CDR1 SQVTM and CDR2 ANQGSEA come from the germline V gene. The CDR3 length is 13 residues. V lost 4 bases and J 5 bases, leaving 15 bases between the germline ends. CDR3 protein: CSVVRQGYDEQYF. As DNA, the CDR3 is TGCAGCGTTGTTCGCCAGGGGTACGACGAGCAGTACTTC.

The chain carries TRBV5-1 and TRBJ2-7; the D gene is possibly TRBD2 (7 bases). This CDR3 is built from 15 residues. The V gene's germline CDR1 is SGHRS and CDR2 YFSETQ. Trimming removed 0 bases from V and 5 bases from J, with 15 bases in between. For the CDR3, the DNA is TGCGCCAGCAGCTTGGCCGAGGGGGGGCGGCACGAGCAGTACTTC. Residues: CASSLAEGGRHEQYF.

Comment on this clone: The sample carries other DNA sequences with the same CDR3. This chain links TRBV7-3 with TRBJ2-2, with 12 bases identical to TRBD2. Germline CDR1 is SGHTA and CDR2 is FQGTGA. V shed 0 bases and J 5 bases; nucleotides not matched to a gene: 4. CDR3 size: 17 residues. The CDR3 loop reads CASSLTGLAGGTGELFF. The CDR3 DNA sequence: TGTGCCAGCAGCTTAACTGGGCTAGCGGGAGGGACCGGGGAGCTGTTTTTT.

The rearrangement uses TRBV27 and TRBJ2-1; the match to TRBD2 covers 15 bases. Germline CDR1 reads MNHEY; CDR2 reads SMNVEV (reference sequence). The CDR3 has 19 amino acids. Unmatched junction bases numbered 8, after V lost 5 bases and J lost 0 bases. CDR3 DNA sequence: TGTGCCAGCAGTCCATGGACTAGCGGGAGGGGAAGCTCCTACAATGAGCAGTTCTTC. It encodes CASSPWTSGRGSSYNEQFF.

This chain joins TRBV20-1 and TRBJ2-7, with D possibly TRBD2 on 6 matching bases. This CDR3 region has 11 residues. Germline CDR1 is DFQATT and CDR2 is SNEGSKA (reference sequence). Trimming removed 3 bases from V and 6 bases from J, with 9 bases in between. For the CDR3, the DNA is TGCAGTGCTAGTAGGCGGGGCGAGCAGTACTTC. Translating it yields CSASRRGEQYF.

This clone has only a few counts. CDR3 residues: CASSQEYSHTYEQYF. The CDR3 nucleotides are TGTGCCAGCAGCCAAGAGTACAGCCATACCTACGAGCAGTACTTC. The genes are TRBV4-2 and TRBJ2-7; no clear D gene. Per the germline V gene, CDR1 is LGHNA and CDR2 is YNFKEQ. Trimming left V 0 bases short and J 2 bases short, with 11 bases between. This CDR3 comprises 15 residues.

This rearrangement joins TRBV12-3 or TRBV12-4 to TRBJ1-1, with D uncertain. V dropped 3 bases and J dropped 10 bases, with 9 bases sitting between them. The CDR3 loop spans 11 amino acids. The CDR3 protein is CASSFGETAFF. The CDR3 DNA follows: TGTGCCAGCAGTTTTGGGGAGACAGCTTTCTTT.

The chain combines TRBV30 with TRBJ2-3; D is uncertain. The CDR3 contains 11 residues. With 2 bases removed from V and 3 bases from J, the gap between germline ends came to 3 bases. Germline V lookup: CDR1 GTSNPN, CDR2 SVGIG (reference sequence). The CDR3 spells CAWSRTDTQYF. CDR3 coding DNA: TGTGCCTGGAGTCGGACAGATACGCAGTATTTT.

The rearrangement joins TRBV5-1 to TRBJ1-1; no clear D. The germline V gene encodes CDR1 SGHRS and CDR2 YFSETQ. V lost 5 bases to trimming and J lost 1 base, with 9 bases between them. CDR3 length equals 13 residues. The CDR3 is CASRRDGNTEAFF. The CDR3 DNA follows: TGCGCCAGCAGGAGAGATGGGAACACTGAAGCTTTCTTT. The variable domain in full, with the rest retrieved from reference TRBV5-1 and TRBJ1-1, is KAGVTQTPRYLIKTRGQQVTLSCSPISGHRSVSWYQQTPGQGLQFLFEYFSETQRNKGNFPGRFSGRQFSNSRSEMNVSTLELGDSALYLCASRRDGNTEAFFGQGTRLTVV.

The chain is built from TRBV7-2 and TRBJ2-1, with 7 bases identical to TRBD2. Germline CDR1 reads SGHTA; CDR2 reads FQGNSA. The CDR3 extends over 15 amino acids. J lost 5 bases, V lost 3 bases, and 7 bases had no gene match. CDR3 nucleotides: TGTGCCAGCAGCTTTTCGGGACTACCCAACAATGAGCAGTTCTTC. It encodes CASSFSGLPNNEQFF.

This chain joins TRBV6-2 or TRBV6-3 and TRBJ1-1, with D unresolved. Trimming left V 0 bases short and J 4 bases short, with 6 bases between. Germline CDR1 is MNHEY and CDR2 is SVGEGT. The CDR3 spans 13 residues. This CDR3 reads CASSYSPVTEAFF. The CDR3 DNA reads as TGTGCCAGCAGTTACTCGCCGGTCACTGAAGCTTTCTTT.

This sequence joins TRBV7-3 and TRBJ1-2; a weak D match, TRBD1 (6 bases). The CDR3 is 14 amino acids. Germline V gene lookup returns CDR1 SGHTA and CDR2 FQGTGA. V was cut by 0 bases and J by 7 bases, with 12 bases left in between. CDR3 residues: CASSLTPTGTGYTF. Here the CDR3 DNA reads TGTGCCAGCAGCTTAACCCCGACAGGTACTGGCTACACCTTC.

This clone was detected only once. The chain recombines TRBV25-1 with TRBJ2-1; 8 positions match TRBD2. With V trimmed by 5 bases and J by 7 bases, 13 bases remained unmatched. The germline V gene encodes CDR1 MGHDK and CDR2 SYGVNS. The CDR3 consists of 16 residues. The CDR3 loop is CASSSHREGQGNEQFF. CDR3 in DNA: TGTGCCAGCAGTTCCCACCGGGAGGGCCAGGGAAATGAGCAGTTCTTC.